The text below deals with one T cell receptor beta chain. These data come from a study of control samples from healthy donors and cancer patients. CDR1 and CDR2 from the germline V gene are SGHTS and YDEGEE. V was trimmed by 3 bases and J by 5 bases, leaving 9 bases between them. CDR3 length equals 13 residues. Clones were read by immunoSEQ multiplex PCR, and TCRdb kept only the in-frame ones, dropping some. The sample includes over 85,000 clones, more than 80% of them seen just once. This chain uses TRBV5-8 with TRBJ1-5; tentatively, D is TRBD1 (5 bases). The TCR comes from a woman aged 25 to 39 in good health. Sample: blood. CDR3 in amino acids: CASSSGPDQPQHF. The CDR3 region has the DNA TGTGCCAGCAGCTCGGGACCCGATCAGCCCCAGCATTTT.